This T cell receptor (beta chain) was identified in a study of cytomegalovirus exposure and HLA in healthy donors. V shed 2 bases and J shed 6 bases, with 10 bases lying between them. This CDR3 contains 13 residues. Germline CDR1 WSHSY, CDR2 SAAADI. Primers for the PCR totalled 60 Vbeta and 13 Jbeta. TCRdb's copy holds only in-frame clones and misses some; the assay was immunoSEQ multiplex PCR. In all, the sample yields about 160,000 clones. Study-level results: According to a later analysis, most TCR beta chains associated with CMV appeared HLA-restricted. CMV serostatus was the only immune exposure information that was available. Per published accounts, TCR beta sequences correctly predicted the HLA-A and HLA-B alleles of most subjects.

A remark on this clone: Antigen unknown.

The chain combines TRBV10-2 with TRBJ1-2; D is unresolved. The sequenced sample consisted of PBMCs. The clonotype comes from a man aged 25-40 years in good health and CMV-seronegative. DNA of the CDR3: TGCGCCAGCAGTGAGCACCGGGTGAATGGCTACACCTTC. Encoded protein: CASSEHRVNGYTF.